Listed below are T cell receptor beta chains from one sample, sequenced in a study of control samples from healthy donors and cancer patients. TCRdb's table, derived via immunoSEQ multiplex PCR, lists solely in-frame clones and lacks some. The sample yields 45,000 to 70,000 clones, less than 95% seen once. The sequencing sample was made of PBMCs. Every receptor here comes from a man between 25 and 39 years old with colorectal cancer. Each CDR3 is given without its conserved first and last residue.

CDR3aa: ASGLFLGPKGGQY
j_gene: TRBJ2-7
v_gene: TRBV12-5

CDR3aa: ASSQGVSGAGYT
j_gene: TRBJ1-2
v_gene: TRBV3-1/TRBV3-2

CDR3aa: ASSLGTTSYNEQF
j_gene: TRBJ2-1
v_gene: TRBV7-2

CDR3aa: ASSLARVNYGYT
j_gene: TRBJ1-2
v_gene: TRBV7-2

CDR3aa: ASSPRQDNEKLF
j_gene: TRBJ1-4
v_gene: TRBV18

CDR3aa: ASSQEFGTFYGYT
j_gene: TRBJ1-2
v_gene: TRBV4-1

CDR3aa: ASSVRGGGEQF
j_gene: TRBJ2-1
v_gene: TRBV6-4

CDR3aa: ASSSLTSTAMETQY
j_gene: TRBJ2-5
v_gene: TRBV5-1

CDR3aa: ASTSTGGGRTSSYNSPLH
j_gene: TRBJ1-6
v_gene: TRBV4-1

CDR3aa: ASSPQTETQY
j_gene: TRBJ2-5
v_gene: TRBV7-2

CDR3aa: ASSIWTAGAQPQH
j_gene: TRBJ1-5
v_gene: TRBV19

CDR3aa: ASSYLNTGELF
j_gene: TRBJ2-2
v_gene: TRBV6-2/TRBV6-3

CDR3aa: ASSTGGEESGNTIY
j_gene: TRBJ1-3
v_gene: TRBV19

CDR3aa: ASIGRTDTQY
j_gene: TRBJ2-3
v_gene: TRBV19